This entry describes one T cell receptor beta chain. The antigen is undetermined. The authors ran a second PCR of 7 to 11 cycles using a sample-barcoded 5' primer and a J-beta primer mix. In TCRdb, the 5' RACE reads were re-called with MiXCR into one record per CDR3 protein. The sample shows about a million distinct CDR3 sequences, around 54% of them seen only once. This CDR3 spans 21 amino acids. V lost 5 bases and J lost 3; bases outside the gene matches: 24. CDR1 and CDR2 from the germline V gene are MNHEY and SMNVEV (reference sequence). The data stem from a study of blood T cells in healthy people across ages. Findings and limits, study-wide: Changes in expanded clonotypes were possibly confounded, as the CMV status of donors was unknown.

The chain employs TRBV27 and TRBJ2-2, with 7 positions matching TRBD2. Sequencing input: blood. The TCR originated in a woman aged 55-69 years in good health. Written as DNA, the CDR3 is TGTGCCAGCAGTCCGATTTCGGGGGTGAAGCGGGAAAGGGGAGACACCGGGGAGCTGTTTTTT. It yields the protein CASSPISGVKRERGDTGELFF.